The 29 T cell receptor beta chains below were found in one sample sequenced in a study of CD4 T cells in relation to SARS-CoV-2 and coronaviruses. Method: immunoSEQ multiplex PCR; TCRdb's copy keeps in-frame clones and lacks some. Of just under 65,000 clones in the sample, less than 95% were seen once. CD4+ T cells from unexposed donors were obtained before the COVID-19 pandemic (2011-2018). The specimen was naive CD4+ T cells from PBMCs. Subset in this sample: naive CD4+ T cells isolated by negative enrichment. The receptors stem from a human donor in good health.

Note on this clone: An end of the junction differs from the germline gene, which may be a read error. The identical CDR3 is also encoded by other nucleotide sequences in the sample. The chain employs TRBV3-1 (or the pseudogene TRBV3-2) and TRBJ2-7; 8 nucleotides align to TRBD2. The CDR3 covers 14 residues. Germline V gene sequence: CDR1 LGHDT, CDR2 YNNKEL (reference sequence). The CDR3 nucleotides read TGCGCCAGCAGCCGACGGGAGGGCCAGAGGGAGCAGTACTTC. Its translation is CASSRREGQREQYF.

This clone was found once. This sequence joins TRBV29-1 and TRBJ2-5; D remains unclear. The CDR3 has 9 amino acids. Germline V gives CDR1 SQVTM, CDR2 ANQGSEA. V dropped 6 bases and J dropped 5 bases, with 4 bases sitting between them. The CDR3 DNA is TGCAGCGTGATGGAGACCCAGTACTTC. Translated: CSVMETQYF.

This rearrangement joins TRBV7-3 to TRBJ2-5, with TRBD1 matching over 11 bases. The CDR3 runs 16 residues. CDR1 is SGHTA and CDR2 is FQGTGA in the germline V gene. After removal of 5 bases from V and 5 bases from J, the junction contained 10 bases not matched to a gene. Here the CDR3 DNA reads TGTGCCAGCAGCCGAGGATTGGACAGGGGGCATGAGACCCAGTACTTC. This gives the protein CASSRGLDRGHETQYF.

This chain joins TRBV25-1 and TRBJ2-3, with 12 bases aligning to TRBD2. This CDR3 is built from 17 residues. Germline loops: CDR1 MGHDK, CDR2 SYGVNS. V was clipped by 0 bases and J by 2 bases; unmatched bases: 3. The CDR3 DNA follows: TGTGCCAGCAGTGAATACGGACTAGCGGGACTCACAGATACGCAGTATTTT. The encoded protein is CASSEYGLAGLTDTQYF. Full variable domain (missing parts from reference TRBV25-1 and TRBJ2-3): EADIYQTPRYLVIGTGKKITLECSQTMGHDKMYWYQQDPGMELHLIHYSYGVNSTEKGDLSSESTVSRIRTEHFPLTLESARPSHTSQYLCASSEYGLAGLTDTQYFGPGTRLTVL.

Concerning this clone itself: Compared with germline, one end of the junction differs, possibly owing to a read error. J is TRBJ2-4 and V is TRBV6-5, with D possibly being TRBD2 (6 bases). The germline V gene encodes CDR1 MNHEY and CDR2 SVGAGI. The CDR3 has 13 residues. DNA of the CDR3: TGTGCCAGCAGTCCCCGCAGTCCGGAGGGGACGGACTTC. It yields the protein CASSPRSPEGTDF.

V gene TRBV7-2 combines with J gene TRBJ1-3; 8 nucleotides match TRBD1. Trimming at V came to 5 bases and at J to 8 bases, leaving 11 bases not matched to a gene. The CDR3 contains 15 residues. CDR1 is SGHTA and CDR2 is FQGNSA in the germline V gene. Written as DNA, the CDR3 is TGTGCCAGCAGCCCTAGGGACAGGAGCCAACACACCATATATTTT. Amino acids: CASSPRDRSQHTIYF. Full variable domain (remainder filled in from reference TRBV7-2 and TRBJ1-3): GAGVSQSPSNKVTEKGKDVELRCDPISGHTALYWYRQSLGQGLEFLIYFQGNSAPDKSGLPSDRFSAERTGGSVSTLTIQRTQQEDSAVYLCASSPRDRSQHTIYFGEGSWLTVV.

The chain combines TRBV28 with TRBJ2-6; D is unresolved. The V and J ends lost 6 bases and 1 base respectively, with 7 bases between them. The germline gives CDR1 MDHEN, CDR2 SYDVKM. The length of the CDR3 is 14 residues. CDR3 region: CASSSVSGANVLTF. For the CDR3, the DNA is TGTGCCAGCAGCTCAGTGTCTGGGGCCAACGTCCTGACTTTC.

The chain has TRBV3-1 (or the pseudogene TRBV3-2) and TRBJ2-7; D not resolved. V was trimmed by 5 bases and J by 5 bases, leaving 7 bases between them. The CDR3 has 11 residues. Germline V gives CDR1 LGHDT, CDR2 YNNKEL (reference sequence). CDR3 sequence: CASSYRNEQYF. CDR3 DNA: TGTGCCAGCAGCTACCGGAACGAGCAGTACTTC.

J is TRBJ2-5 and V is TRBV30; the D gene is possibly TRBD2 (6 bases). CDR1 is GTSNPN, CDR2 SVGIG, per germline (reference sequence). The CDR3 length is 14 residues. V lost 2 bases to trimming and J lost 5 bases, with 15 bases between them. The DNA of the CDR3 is TGTGCCTGGAGTCTGTTCTCCAGCGGGGAGACCCAGTACTTC. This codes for CAWSLFSSGETQYF.

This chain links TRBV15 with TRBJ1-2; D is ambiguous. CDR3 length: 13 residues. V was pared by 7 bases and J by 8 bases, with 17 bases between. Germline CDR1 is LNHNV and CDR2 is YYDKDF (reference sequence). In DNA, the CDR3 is TGTGCCACCACCCCCCACCATACGGGGGGCTACACCTTC. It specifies CATTPHHTGGYTF.

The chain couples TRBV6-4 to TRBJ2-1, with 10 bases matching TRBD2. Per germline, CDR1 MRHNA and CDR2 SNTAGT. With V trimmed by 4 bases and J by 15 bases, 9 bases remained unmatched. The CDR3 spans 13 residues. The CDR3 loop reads CASSAELAGFRFF. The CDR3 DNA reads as TGTGCCAGCAGTGCCGAACTAGCGGGATTTAGGTTCTTC.

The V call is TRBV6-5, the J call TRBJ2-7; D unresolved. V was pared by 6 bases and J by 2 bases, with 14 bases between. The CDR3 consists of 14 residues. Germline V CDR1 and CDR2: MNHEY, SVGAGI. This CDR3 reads CASSATGATYEQYF. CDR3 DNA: TGTGCCAGCAGCGCCACCGGAGCGACCTACGAGCAGTACTTC.

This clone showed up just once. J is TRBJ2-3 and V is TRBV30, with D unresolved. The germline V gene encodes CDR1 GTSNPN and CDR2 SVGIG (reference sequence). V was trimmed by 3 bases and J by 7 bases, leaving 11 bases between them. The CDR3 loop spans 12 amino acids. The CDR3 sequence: CAWRQTSYTQYF. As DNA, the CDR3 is TGTGCCTGGAGGCAGACGTCGTATACGCAGTATTTT.

Written as DNA, the CDR3 is TGTGCCTGGAGTCCCTCGGGGAGGGGAGGATCTTCTGGCTACACCTTC. It encodes CAWSPSGRGGSSGYTF. V is TRBV30 and J is TRBJ1-2; a weak D match, TRBD1 (5 bases). The germline CDR1 and CDR2 sequences are GTSNPN and SVGIG (reference sequence). The V end was cut by 2 bases, the J end by 7 bases, with 23 bases between. The CDR3 length is 16 residues.

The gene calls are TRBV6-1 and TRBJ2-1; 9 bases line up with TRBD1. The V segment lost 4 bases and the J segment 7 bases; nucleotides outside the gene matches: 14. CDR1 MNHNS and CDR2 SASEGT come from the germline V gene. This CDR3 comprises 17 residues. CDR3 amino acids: CASSAIGTGRDGNEQFF. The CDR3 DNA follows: TGTGCCAGCAGTGCTATAGGGACAGGGAGAGACGGTAATGAGCAGTTCTTC.

The CDR3 spells CASSQGTVGTGANVLTF. DNA for the CDR3: TGCGCCAGCAGCCAAGGGACAGTCGGAACTGGGGCCAACGTCCTGACTTTC. V and J are TRBV4-1 and TRBJ2-6; D might be TRBD1 (6 bases). The ends were cut back, 1 base at V and 2 bases at J, with 12 bases in the middle. The CDR3 is 17 amino acids. Germline V gives CDR1 MGHRA, CDR2 YSYEKL.

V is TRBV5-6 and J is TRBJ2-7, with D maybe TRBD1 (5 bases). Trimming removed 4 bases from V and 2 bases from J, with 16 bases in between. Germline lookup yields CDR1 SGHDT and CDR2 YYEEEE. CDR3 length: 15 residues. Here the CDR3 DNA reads TGTGCCAGCAGCCCCGGCCCGGGCAGGGCCTACGAGCAGTACTTC. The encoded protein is CASSPGPGRAYEQYF.

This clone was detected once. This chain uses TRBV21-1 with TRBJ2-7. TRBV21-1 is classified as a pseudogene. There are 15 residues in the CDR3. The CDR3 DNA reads TGTGCCAGCCCCGGCAAGCTTATGAGCTCCTACGAGCAGTACTTC. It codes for CASPGKLMSSYEQYF.

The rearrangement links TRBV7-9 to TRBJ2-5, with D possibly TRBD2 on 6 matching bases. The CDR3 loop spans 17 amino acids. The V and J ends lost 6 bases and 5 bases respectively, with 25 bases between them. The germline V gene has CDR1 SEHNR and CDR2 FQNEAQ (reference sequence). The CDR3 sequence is CASSQSLTRESRETQYF. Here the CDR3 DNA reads TGTGCCAGCAGTCAAAGCTTAACCCGGGAGTCAAGGGAGACCCAGTACTTC.

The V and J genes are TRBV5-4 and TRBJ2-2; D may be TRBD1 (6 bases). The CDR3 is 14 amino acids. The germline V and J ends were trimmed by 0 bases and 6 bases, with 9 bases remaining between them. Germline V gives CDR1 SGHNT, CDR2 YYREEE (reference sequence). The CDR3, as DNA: TGTGCCAGCAGCTTGGCTACAGGGCCCGGGGAGCTGTTTTTT. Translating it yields CASSLATGPGELFF. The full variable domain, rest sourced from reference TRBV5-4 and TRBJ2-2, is ETGVTQSPTHLIKTRGQQVTLRCSSQSGHNTVSWYQQALGQGPQFIFQYYREEENGRGNFPPRFSGLQFPNYSSELNVNALELDDSALYLCASSLATGPGELFFGEGSRLTVL.

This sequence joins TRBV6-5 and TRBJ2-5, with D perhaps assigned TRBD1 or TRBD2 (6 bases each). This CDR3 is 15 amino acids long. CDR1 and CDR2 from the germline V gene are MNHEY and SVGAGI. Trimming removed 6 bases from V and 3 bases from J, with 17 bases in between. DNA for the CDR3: TGTGCCAGCAGCGACCTCAGGGGAGGAAAAGAGACCCAGTACTTC. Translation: CASSDLRGGKETQYF.

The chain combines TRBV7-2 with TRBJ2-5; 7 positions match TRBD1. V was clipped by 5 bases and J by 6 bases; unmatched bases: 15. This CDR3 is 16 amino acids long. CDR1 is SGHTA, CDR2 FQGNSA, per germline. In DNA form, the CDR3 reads TGTGCCAGCAGCCCCAACCTCCCACAGGGGAATAAGACCCAGTACTTC. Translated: CASSPNLPQGNKTQYF. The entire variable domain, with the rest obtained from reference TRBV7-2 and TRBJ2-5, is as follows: GAGVSQSPSNKVTEKGKDVELRCDPISGHTALYWYRQSLGQGLEFLIYFQGNSAPDKSGLPSDRFSAERTGGSVSTLTIQRTQQEDSAVYLCASSPNLPQGNKTQYFGPGTRLLVL.

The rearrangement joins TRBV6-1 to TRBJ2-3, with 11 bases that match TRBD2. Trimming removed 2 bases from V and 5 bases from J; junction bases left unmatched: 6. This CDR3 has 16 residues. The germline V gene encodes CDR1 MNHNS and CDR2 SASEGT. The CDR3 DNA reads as TGTGCCAGCAGTGAACTTAGCGGGAGGGTGCGAGATACGCAGTATTTT. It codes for CASSELSGRVRDTQYF.

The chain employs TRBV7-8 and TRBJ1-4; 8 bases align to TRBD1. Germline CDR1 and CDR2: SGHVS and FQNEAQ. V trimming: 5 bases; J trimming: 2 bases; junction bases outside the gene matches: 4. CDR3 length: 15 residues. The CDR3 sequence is CASSRRQGTNEKLFF. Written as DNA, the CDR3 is TGTGCCAGCAGCCGGCGACAGGGGACTAATGAAAAACTGTTTTTT. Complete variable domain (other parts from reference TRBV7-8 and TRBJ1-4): GAGVSQSPRYKVAKRGQDVALRCDPISGHVSLFWYQQALGQGPEFLTYFQNEAQLDKSGLPSDRFFAERPEGSVSTLKIQRTQQEDSAVYLCASSRRQGTNEKLFFGSGTQLSVL.

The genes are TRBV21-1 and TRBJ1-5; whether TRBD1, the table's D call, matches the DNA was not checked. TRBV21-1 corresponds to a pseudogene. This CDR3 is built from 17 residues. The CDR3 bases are TGTGCCAGCAGCAAACCCCTGGGACAGGGTGGCAATCAGCCCCAGCATTTT. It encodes CASSKPLGQGGNQPQHF.

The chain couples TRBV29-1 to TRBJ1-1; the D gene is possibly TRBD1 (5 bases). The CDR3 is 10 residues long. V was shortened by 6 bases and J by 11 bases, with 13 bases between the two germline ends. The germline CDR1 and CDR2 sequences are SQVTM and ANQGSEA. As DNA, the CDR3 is TGCAGCGTAGTGGACATTGAGGCTTTCTTT. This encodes CSVVDIEAFF.

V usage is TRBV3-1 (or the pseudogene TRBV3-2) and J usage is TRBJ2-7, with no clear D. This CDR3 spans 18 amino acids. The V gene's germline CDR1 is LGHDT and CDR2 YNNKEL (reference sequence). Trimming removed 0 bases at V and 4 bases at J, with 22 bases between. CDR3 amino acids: CASSQEFFRTRVGYEQYF. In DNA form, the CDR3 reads TGTGCCAGCAGCCAAGAGTTCTTCCGGACCCGGGTTGGGTACGAGCAGTACTTC.

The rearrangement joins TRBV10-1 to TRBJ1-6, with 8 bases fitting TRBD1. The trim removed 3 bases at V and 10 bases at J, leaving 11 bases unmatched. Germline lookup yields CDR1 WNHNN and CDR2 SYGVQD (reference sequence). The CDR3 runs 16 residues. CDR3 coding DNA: TGCGCCAGCAGTGAAGTCTACCCAGGGGGCAACTCACCCCTCCACTTT. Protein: CASSEVYPGGNSPLHF.

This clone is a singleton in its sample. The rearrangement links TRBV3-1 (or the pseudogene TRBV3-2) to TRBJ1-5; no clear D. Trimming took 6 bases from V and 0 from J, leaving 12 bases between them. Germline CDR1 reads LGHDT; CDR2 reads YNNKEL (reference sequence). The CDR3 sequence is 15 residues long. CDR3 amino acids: CASSPSAASNQPQHF. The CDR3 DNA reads TGTGCCAGCAGTCCGTCGGCGGCTAGCAATCAGCCCCAGCATTTT.